This T cell receptor (beta chain) stems from a study of blood T cell repertoires in COVID-19. The length of the CDR3 is 15 residues. V was clipped by 6 bases and J by 1 base, with 15 bases between them. CDR1 and CDR2 (germline): PRHDT, FYEKMQ (reference sequence). The data were produced by immunoSEQ multiplex PCR, yet TCRdb's version contains in-frame clones alone and is incomplete. The repertoire has 200,000 to 250,000 clones, more than 80% of them found once; the top ten carry roughly 2.5%. This clone was picked up a small number of times. This chain joins TRBV13 and TRBJ1-1; maybe TRBD1 (6 bases). Sequencing was done on a sample of peripheral blood. The origin of this receptor is a young man with COVID-19, enrolled during active disease. In nucleotides, the CDR3 is TGTGCCAGCAGTCGAGCCCAGGGGACGAACACTGAAGCTTTCTTT. It yields the protein CASSRAQGTNTEAFF. Full variable domain (outside the CDR3, taken from reference TRBV13 and TRBJ1-1): AAGVIQSPRHLIKEKRETATLKCYPIPRHDTVYWYQQGPGQDPQFLISFYEKMQSDKGSIPDRFSAQQFSDYHSELNMSSLELGDSALYFCASSRAQGTNTEAFFGQGTRLTVV.